This TCR beta chain was captured in a study of blood T cell repertoires in COVID-19. About the research overall: T cells, B-cell-depleted T cells, or PBMCs provided the cDNA or gDNA that served as material.

Original analysis: Reference gene primer amplification in the assay estimated nucleated cell counts. The table came from immunoSEQ multiplex PCR; TCRdb's copy has only in-frame clones and leaves some out. V and J calls and clone size come straight from that table; D and trimming were deduced from the DNA. The repertoire holds roughly 230,000 clones, 90% seen once, with 2.1% in the top ten. Enrolled during active infection, Seattle patients were then followed longitudinally. This clone was detected only a few times. This sequence originates from a woman aged 55-69 years with COVID-19, enrolled during active disease. The sample comprised peripheral blood.

CDR3 nucleotides: TGTGCCAGCAGGGCAAATACCAATCAGCCCCAGCATTTT. Its protein product is CASRANTNQPQHF. The chain employs TRBV6-6 and TRBJ1-5; no definite D call. Trimming left V 6 bases short and J 3 bases short, with 9 bases between. Germline V gene sequence: CDR1 MNHNY, CDR2 SVGAGI (reference sequence). The CDR3 is made up of 13 amino acids.